These 9 T cell receptor beta chains were all obtained from the same sample, sequenced in a study of cytomegalovirus exposure and HLA in healthy donors. The repertoire was sequenced with immunoSEQ multiplex PCR; TCRdb's copy has only in-frame clones and lacks some. This sample has around 300,000 clones, with around nine tenths found just once. The sequenced sample consisted of PBMCs. These receptors came from a woman aged 18 to 35 in good health and CMV-seronegative.

V and J are TRBV28 and TRBJ2-5, with D maybe TRBD1 (6 bases). CDR1 MDHEN and CDR2 SYDVKM come from the germline V gene. There are 14 residues in the CDR3. V was shortened by 6 bases and J by 4 bases, with 15 bases between the two germline ends. CDR3 sequence: CASRTGWVGETQYF. CDR3 coding DNA: TGTGCCAGCAGGACAGGATGGGTCGGAGAGACCCAGTACTTC.

The rearrangement links TRBV5-4 to TRBJ1-1; TRBD1 agrees at 9 bases. Germline CDR1 reads SGHNT; CDR2 reads YYREEE (reference sequence). Unmatched junction bases numbered 14, after V lost 0 bases and J lost 8 bases. The CDR3 has 17 amino acids. CDR3 loop: CASSLEQGALSRREAFF. The CDR3 coding sequence is TGTGCCAGCAGCTTGGAACAGGGGGCGCTGAGCCGGCGAGAAGCTTTCTTT.

The chain employs TRBV14 and TRBJ2-7; possible D gene TRBD2, 6 bases. There are 14 residues in the CDR3. Trimming removed 4 bases from V and 3 bases from J, with 13 bases in between. The germline V gene encodes CDR1 SGHDN and CDR2 FVKESK. The DNA of the CDR3 is TGTGCCAGCAGCCCTGAAACTAGCTACTACGAGCAGTACTTC. Translated, it gives CASSPETSYYEQYF.

This chain joins TRBV19 and TRBJ1-2; D perhaps matches TRBD1 (6 bases). CDR1 is LNHDA and CDR2 is SQIVND in the germline V gene (reference sequence). This CDR3 has 14 amino acids. V lost 3 bases and J lost 4, with 12 bases in between. CDR3 DNA: TGTGCCAGTAGTATTGGTCAGGGGACCTATGGCTACACCTTC. Protein sequence: CASSIGQGTYGYTF.

The J gene is TRBJ2-7, the V gene TRBV6-5, with 10 positions matching TRBD2. V shed 0 bases and J 4 bases; nucleotides not matched to a gene: 6. This CDR3 has 16 amino acids. Germline CDR1 is MNHEY and CDR2 is SVGAGI. The CDR3 loop reads CASSYSGTSELYEQYF. CDR3 in DNA: TGTGCCAGCAGTTACTCCGGGACTAGCGAATTATACGAGCAGTACTTC.

The rearrangement joins TRBV11-2 to TRBJ1-2; D is unresolved. Germline V gene sequence: CDR1 SGHAT, CDR2 FQNNGV. The ends were cut back, 7 bases at V and 0 bases at J, with 15 bases in the middle. The length of the CDR3 is 15 residues. The CDR3 sequence: CASTAWPPSNYGYTF. Written as DNA, the CDR3 is TGTGCCAGCACTGCATGGCCACCCTCTAACTATGGCTACACCTTC.

This clone was observed a single time. The chain recombines TRBV9 with TRBJ2-3; unclear D gene. The ends were cut back, 4 bases at V and 5 bases at J, with 8 bases in the middle. Germline V lookup: CDR1 SGDLS, CDR2 YYNGEE. This CDR3 is 12 amino acids long. The CDR3 bases are TGTGCCAGCAGCCCTCGGGTAGATACGCAGTATTTT. Translation gives CASSPRVDTQYF.

V is TRBV5-8 and J is TRBJ1-1, with D perhaps matching TRBD1 (5 bases). Germline V gives CDR1 SGHTS, CDR2 YDEGEE. Trimming shortened V by 4 bases and J by 1 base, and 11 bases separated the two germline ends. CDR3 size: 14 residues. The CDR3 protein is CASSPLGGNTEAFF. The DNA for the CDR3 is TGTGCCAGCAGCCCCCTGGGGGGGAACACTGAAGCTTTCTTT.

The chain couples TRBV6-5 to TRBJ1-1; possible D gene TRBD1, 5 bases. Germline CDR1 MNHEY, CDR2 SVGAGI. Trimming cost V 5 bases and J 6 bases, with 13 bases left between them. The CDR3 covers 13 residues. CDR3 nucleotide sequence: TGTGCCAGCAGTCCGGGGGGGATGGCTGAAGCTTTCTTT. It translates to CASSPGGMAEAFF.